This passage covers 8 T cell receptor beta chains from one sample sequenced in a study of Graves' ophthalmopathy and Graves' hyperthyroidism. Scientists amplified the TCR beta CDR3 regions from RNA transcripts. The first round was an RT-PCR with HTBI primers, and the second round was a multiplex PCR. TCRdb processed the multiplex PCR reads anew with MiXCR; each CDR3 protein has one entry. The table shows around 670,000 distinct CDR3 sequences, with 40% occurring only once. Sample: peripheral blood. The receptors come from an adult man with Graves' ophthalmopathy.

Many counts were recorded for this clonotype. This chain connects TRBV7-8 to TRBJ1-4; possible D gene TRBD1, 6 bases. This CDR3 is built from 15 residues. Germline V lookup: CDR1 SGHVS, CDR2 FQNEAQ. The germline V and J ends were trimmed by 5 bases and 8 bases, with 18 bases remaining between them. In nucleotides, the CDR3 is TGTGCCAGCAGCCAAAGAGGGGGGGCGCGGGAAAAACTGTTTTTT. This translates into CASSQRGGAREKLFF.

The chain joins TRBV20-1 to TRBJ1-2, with TRBD1 as a possible D gene (5 bases). The CDR3 totals 13 residues. Germline CDR1 and CDR2: DFQATT and SNEGSKA (reference sequence). V was clipped by 2 bases and J by 7 bases, with 14 bases between them. CDR3 in amino acids: CSARPQGVPGYTF. CDR3 nucleotides: TGCAGTGCTAGACCTCAGGGCGTACCTGGCTACACCTTC.

This clonotype was recorded at least ten times. V is TRBV12-3 or TRBV12-4 and J is TRBJ1-3; a possible D gene is TRBD1 (5 bases). Trimming took off 5 bases at V and 0 bases at J, with 11 bases between the two ends. CDR3 size: 15 residues. In DNA form, the CDR3 reads TGTGCCAGCAGTCCGACAGCGTACTCTGGAAACACCATATATTTT. This sequence encodes CASSPTAYSGNTIYF.

This clonotype has ten or more counts. V gene TRBV7-9 combines with J gene TRBJ2-7, with 14 bases matching TRBD2. Looked up from germline, CDR1 is SEHNR and CDR2 is FQNEAQ (reference sequence). The length of the CDR3 is 15 residues. V lost 4 bases to trimming and J lost 5 bases; unmatched junction nucleotides: 4. CDR3 in amino acids: CASSSGLAGVHEQYF. Written as DNA, the CDR3 is TGTGCCAGCAGCTCGGGACTAGCGGGAGTCCACGAGCAGTACTTC.

This clonotype was observed at least ten times. This chain joins TRBV7-9 and TRBJ1-6, with TRBD1 as a possible D gene (6 bases). The V end was cut by 6 bases, the J end by 10 bases, with 19 bases between. The CDR3 covers 15 residues. CDR1 is SEHNR and CDR2 is FQNEAQ in the germline V gene (reference sequence). CDR3 amino acids: CASRQGAFGESPLHF. The CDR3 DNA follows: TGTGCCAGCAGACAGGGCGCCTTCGGAGAATCACCCCTCCACTTT.

The rearrangement joins TRBV19 to TRBJ1-1, with D possibly being TRBD1 (6 bases). Per germline, CDR1 LNHDA and CDR2 SQIVND (reference sequence). The CDR3 totals 13 residues. The V gene lost 3 bases and the J gene lost 4 bases, with 9 bases spanning the gap. Here the CDR3 reads CASSITGFTEAFF. DNA for the CDR3: TGTGCCAGTAGTATTACAGGGTTCACTGAAGCTTTCTTT.

This clonotype has more than one count but fewer than ten. J is TRBJ1-1 and V is TRBV20-1; D not resolved. The germline V gene has CDR1 DFQATT and CDR2 SNEGSKA (reference sequence). The V end was cut by 7 bases, the J end by 3 bases, with 15 bases between. The CDR3 totals 13 residues. The CDR3 sequence: CSVPEEADTEAFF. The CDR3 DNA follows: TGCAGTGTTCCCGAGGAGGCGGACACTGAAGCTTTCTTT.

This rearrangement joins TRBV20-1 to TRBJ2-2; TRBD2 matches at 14 bases. Germline CDR1 and CDR2: DFQATT and SNEGSKA (reference sequence). The V gene end was trimmed by 5 bases and the J gene end by 5 bases; junction bases not matched to a gene: 10. This CDR3 contains 17 residues. CDR3 in amino acids: CSASPGLAGEFTGELFF. The CDR3 bases are TGCAGTGCTTCTCCGGGACTAGCGGGAGAGTTTACCGGGGAGCTGTTTTTT.